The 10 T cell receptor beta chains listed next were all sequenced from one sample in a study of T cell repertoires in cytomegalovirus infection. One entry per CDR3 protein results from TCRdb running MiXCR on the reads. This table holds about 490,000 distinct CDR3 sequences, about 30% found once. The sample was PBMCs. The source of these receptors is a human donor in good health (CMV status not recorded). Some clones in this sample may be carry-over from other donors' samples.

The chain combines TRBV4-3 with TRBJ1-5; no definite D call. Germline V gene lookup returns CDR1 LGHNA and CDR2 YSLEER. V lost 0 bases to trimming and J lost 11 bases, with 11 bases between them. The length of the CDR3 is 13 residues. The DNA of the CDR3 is TGCGCCAGCAGCCAAGATTTGGAGACGACCCAGCATTTT. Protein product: CASSQDLETTQHF.

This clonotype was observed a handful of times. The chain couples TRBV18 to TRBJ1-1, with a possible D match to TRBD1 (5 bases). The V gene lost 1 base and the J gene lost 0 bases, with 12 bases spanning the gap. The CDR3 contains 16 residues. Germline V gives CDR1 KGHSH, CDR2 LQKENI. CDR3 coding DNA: TGTGCCAGCTCACCACAACGGGACGTATTGAACACTGAAGCTTTCTTT. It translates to CASSPQRDVLNTEAFF.

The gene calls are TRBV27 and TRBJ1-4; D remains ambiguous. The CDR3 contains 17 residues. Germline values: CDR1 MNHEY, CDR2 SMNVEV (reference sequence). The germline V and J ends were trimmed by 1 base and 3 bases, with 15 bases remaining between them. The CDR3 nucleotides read TGTGCCAGCAGTTTATATAGGATTCGGGGTCCTAATGAAAAACTGTTTTTT. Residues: CASSLYRIRGPNEKLFF.

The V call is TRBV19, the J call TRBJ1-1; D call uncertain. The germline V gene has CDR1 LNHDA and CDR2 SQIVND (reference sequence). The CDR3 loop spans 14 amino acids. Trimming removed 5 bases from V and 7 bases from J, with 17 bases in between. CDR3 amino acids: CASSLPYALGEAFF. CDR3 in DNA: TGTGCCAGTAGTCTACCCTATGCCCTCGGTGAAGCTTTCTTT. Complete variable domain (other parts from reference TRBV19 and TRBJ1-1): DGGITQSPKYLFRKEGQNVTLSCEQNLNHDAMYWYRQDPGQGLRLIYYSQIVNDFQKGDIAEGYSVSREKKESFPLTVTSAQKNPTAFYLCASSLPYALGEAFFGQGTRLTVV.

CDR3 sequence reads: CASSYDSGRFNEQFF. In DNA form, the CDR3 reads TGTGCCAGCAGTTACGATAGCGGGAGGTTCAATGAGCAGTTCTTC. The chain uses TRBV6-6 and TRBJ2-1; 10 bases map to TRBD2. The germline V gene encodes CDR1 MNHNY and CDR2 SVGAGI (reference sequence). The CDR3 extends over 15 amino acids. Trimming took 2 bases from V and 6 from J; bases not matched to a gene: 4.

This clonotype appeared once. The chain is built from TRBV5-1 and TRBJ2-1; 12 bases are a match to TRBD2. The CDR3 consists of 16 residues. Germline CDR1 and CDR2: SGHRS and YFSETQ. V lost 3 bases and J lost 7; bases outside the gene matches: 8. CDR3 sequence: CASSSLASGRGNEQFF. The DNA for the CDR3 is TGCGCCAGCAGCTCTTTGGCTAGCGGGAGGGGGAATGAGCAGTTCTTC.

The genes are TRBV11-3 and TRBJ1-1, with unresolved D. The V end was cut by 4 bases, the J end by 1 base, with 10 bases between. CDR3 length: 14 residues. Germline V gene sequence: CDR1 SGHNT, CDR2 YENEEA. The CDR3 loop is CASSSGDGNTEAFF. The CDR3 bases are TGTGCCAGCAGCTCCGGCGACGGGAACACTGAAGCTTTCTTT.

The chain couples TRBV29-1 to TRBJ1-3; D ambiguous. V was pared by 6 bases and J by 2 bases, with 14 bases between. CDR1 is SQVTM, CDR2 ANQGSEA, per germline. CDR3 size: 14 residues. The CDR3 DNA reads TGCAGCGTGGCGGTCGCGAATACTGGAAACACCATATATTTT. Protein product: CSVAVANTGNTIYF.

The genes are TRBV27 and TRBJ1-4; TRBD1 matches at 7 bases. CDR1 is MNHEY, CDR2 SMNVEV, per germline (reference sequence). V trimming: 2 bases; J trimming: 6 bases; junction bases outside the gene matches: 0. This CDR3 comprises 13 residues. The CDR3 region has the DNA TGTGCCAGCAGTTTACAGGGGGATGAAAAACTGTTTTTT. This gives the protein CASSLQGDEKLFF.

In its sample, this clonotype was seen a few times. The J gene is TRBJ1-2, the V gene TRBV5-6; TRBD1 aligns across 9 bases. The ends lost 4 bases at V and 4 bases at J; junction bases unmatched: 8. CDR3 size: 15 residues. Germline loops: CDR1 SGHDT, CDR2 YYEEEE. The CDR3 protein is CASSGTQGAVYGYTF. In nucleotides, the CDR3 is TGTGCCAGCAGCGGAACACAGGGGGCCGTCTATGGCTACACCTTC.